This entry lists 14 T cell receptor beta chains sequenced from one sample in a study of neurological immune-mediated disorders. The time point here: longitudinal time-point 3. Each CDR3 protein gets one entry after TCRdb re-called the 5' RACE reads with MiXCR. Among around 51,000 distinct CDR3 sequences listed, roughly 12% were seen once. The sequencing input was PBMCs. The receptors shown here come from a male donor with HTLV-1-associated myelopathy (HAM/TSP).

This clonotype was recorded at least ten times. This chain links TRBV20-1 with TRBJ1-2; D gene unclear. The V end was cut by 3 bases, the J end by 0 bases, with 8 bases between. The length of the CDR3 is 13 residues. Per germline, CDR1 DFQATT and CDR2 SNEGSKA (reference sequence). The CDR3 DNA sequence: TGCAGTGCTAGTACCGAATCTAACTATGGCTACACCTTC. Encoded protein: CSASTESNYGYTF.

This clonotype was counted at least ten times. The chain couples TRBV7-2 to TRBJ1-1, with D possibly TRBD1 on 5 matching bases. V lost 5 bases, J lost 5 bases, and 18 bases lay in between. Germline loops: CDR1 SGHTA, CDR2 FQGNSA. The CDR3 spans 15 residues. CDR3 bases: TGTGCCAGCAGCATCATTCGACAGTCGGAGACTGAAGCTTTCTTT. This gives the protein CASSIIRQSETEAFF.

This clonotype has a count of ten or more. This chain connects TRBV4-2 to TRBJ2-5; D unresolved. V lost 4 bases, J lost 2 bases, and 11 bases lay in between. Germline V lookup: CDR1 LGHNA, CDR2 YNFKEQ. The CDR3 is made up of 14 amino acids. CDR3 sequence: CASSPRAEQETQYF. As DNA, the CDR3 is TGTGCCAGCAGCCCCCGGGCAGAACAAGAGACCCAGTACTTC.

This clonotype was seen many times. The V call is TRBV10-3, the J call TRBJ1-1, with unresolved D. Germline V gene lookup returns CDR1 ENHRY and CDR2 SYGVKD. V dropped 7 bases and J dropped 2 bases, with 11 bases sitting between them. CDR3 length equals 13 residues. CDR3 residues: CAITGWRNTEAFF. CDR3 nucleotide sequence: TGTGCCATCACGGGCTGGAGAAACACTGAAGCTTTCTTT.

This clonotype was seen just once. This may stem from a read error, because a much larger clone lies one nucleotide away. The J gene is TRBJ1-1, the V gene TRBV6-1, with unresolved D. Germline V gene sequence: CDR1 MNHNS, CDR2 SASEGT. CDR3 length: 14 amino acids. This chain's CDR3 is CASSRILGNTETFF. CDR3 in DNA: TGTGCCAGCAGCCGCATATTAGGGAACACTGAAACTTTCTTT.

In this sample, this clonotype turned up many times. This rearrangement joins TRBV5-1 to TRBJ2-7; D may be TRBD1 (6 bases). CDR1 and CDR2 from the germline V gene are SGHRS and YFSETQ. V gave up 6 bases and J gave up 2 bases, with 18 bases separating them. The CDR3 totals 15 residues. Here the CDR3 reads CASIPSPGATYEQYF. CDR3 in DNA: TGCGCCAGCATCCCATCCCCAGGGGCCACCTACGAGCAGTACTTC.

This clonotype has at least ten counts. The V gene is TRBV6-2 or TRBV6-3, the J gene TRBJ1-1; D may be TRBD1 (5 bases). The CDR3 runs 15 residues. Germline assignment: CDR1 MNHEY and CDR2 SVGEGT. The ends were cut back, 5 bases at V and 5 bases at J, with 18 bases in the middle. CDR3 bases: TGTGCCAGCAGTCCGCACCAAGACAGCCGTACTGAAGCTTTCTTT. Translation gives CASSPHQDSRTEAFF.

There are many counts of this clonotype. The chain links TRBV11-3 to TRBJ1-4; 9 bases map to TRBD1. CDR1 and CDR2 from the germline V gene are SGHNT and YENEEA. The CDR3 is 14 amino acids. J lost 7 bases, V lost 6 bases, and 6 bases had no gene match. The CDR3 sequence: CASRNTGGGEKLFF. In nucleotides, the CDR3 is TGTGCCAGCAGAAATACAGGGGGCGGTGAAAAACTGTTTTTT.

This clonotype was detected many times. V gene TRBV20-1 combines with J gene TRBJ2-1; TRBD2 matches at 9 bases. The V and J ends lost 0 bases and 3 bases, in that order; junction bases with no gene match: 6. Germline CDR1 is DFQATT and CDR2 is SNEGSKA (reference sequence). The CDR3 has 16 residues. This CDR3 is CSARDGRGGGYNEQFF. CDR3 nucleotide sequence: TGCAGTGCTAGAGATGGGCGGGGGGGAGGCTACAATGAGCAGTTCTTC.

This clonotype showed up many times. CDR3 bases: TGTGCCAGCAGCTTAGGGCTCCTGGCGGCCGAGCAGTACTTC. This translates into CASSLGLLAAEQYF. J is TRBJ2-7 and V is TRBV7-8; D is unresolved. The CDR3 covers 14 residues. Germline V gene data show CDR1 as SGHVS and CDR2 as FQNEAQ. Trimming left V 1 base short and J 6 bases short, with 13 bases between.

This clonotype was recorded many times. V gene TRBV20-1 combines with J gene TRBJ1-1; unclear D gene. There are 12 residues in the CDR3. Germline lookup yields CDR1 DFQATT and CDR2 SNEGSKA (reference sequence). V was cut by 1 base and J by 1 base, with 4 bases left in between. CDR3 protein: CSARGGNTEAFF. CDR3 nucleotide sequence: TGCAGTGCTAGAGGCGGGAACACTGAAGCTTTCTTT.

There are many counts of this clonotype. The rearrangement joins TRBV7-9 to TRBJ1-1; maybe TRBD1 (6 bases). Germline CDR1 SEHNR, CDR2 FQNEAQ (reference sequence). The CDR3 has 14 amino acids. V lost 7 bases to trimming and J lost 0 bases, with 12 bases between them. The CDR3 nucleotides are TGTGCCAGCATTTGGGGGGCCCTGAACACTGAAGCTTTCTTT. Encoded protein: CASIWGALNTEAFF.

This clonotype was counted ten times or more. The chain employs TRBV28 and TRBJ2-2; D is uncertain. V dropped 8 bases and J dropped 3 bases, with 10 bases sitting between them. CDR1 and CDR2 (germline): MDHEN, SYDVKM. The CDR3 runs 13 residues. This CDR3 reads CASRVGYTGELFF. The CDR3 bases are TGTGCCAGCCGGGTCGGATACACCGGGGAGCTGTTTTTT.

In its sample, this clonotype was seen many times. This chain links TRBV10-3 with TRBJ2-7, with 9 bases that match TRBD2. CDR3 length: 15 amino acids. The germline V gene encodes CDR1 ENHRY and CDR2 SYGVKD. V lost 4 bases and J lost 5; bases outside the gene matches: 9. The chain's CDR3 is CAISAHSGGGDEQYF. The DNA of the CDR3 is TGTGCCATCAGTGCGCATAGCGGGGGAGGCGACGAGCAGTACTTC.